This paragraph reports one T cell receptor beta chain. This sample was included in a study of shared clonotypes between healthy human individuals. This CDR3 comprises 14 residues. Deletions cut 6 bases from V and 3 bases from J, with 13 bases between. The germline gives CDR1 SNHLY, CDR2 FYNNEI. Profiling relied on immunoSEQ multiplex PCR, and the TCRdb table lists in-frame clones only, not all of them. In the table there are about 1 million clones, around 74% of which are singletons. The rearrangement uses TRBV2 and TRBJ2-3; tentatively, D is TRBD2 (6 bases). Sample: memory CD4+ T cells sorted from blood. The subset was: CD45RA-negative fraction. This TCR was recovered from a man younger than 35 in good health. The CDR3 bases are TGTGCCAGCAGCGGAGGGAGTGGGACAGATACGCAGTATTTT. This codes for CASSGGSGTDTQYF. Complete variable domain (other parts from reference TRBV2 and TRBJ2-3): EPEVTQTPSHQVTQMGQEVILRCVPISNHLYFYWYRQILGQKVEFLVSFYNNEISEKSEIFDDQFSVERPDGSNFTLKIRSTKLEDSAMYFCASSGGSGTDTQYFGPGTRLTVL.